These T cell receptor beta chains were read from a single sample in a study of blood T cell repertoires in COVID-19. Sequencing was performed with immunoSEQ multiplex PCR; in TCRdb, only in-frame clones are kept and a portion is missing. The sample includes 310,000 or so clones, around nine tenths of them seen just once. The sequencing input was peripheral blood. The receptors stem from a woman in her 30s with COVID-19, enrolled during active disease. Each CDR3 is given with its conserved first and last residue. The D gene is left open where the match is weak. Only part of the rows carry a size: once, few, many, or a class if the clone is expanded.

clone size	D gene	V gene	J gene	CDR3 DNA	CDR3 protein
-	-	TRBV28	TRBJ2-1	TGTGCCAGCAGTACCCCGGACAGACCTGGGTTCTTC	CASSTPDRPGFF
-	-	TRBV7-9	TRBJ2-6	TGTGCCAGCAGCTTATCAACAGGGCTAGCCGGCTCTGGGGCCAACGTCCTGACTTTC	CASSLSTGLAGSGANVLTF
-	-	TRBV5-3	TRBJ2-1	TGTGCCAGAAGCTTGGCAGGCGAGCAGTTCTTC	CARSLAGEQFF
few	-	TRBV12-3/TRBV12-4	TRBJ2-7	TGTGCCAGCAGTTCCGACAAGAACAGCGAGCAGTACTTC	CASSSDKNSEQYF
-	TRBD2	TRBV20-1	TRBJ2-3	TGCAGTGCTAGTCCTACTAGCGGGAGTCGAGGAACGCAGTATTTT	CSASPTSGSRGTQYF
-	TRBD2	TRBV9	TRBJ2-2	TGTGCCAGCAGCGGGTCTCTAGCGGGAAGAACCGGGGAGCTGTTTTTT	CASSGSLAGRTGELFF
few	-	TRBV6-2/TRBV6-3	TRBJ1-1	TGTGCCAGCAGCAAAGGGGGATCCCGGGGGAACACTGAAGCTTTCTTT	CASSKGGSRGNTEAFF
-	-	TRBV6-6	TRBJ2-7	TGTGCCAGCAGTTACCTGAGCGGTTACGAGCAGTACTTC	CASSYLSGYEQYF
once	TRBD1	TRBV18	TRBJ1-6	TGTGCCAGCTCACCAGCGACAGGGTGGAATTCACCCCTCCACTTT	CASSPATGWNSPLHF
-	TRBD2	TRBV5-1	TRBJ2-3	TGCGCCAGCAGCTTAGGACTAGCGGGAGTGTCGACAGATACGCAGTATTTT	CASSLGLAGVSTDTQYF
-	-	TRBV7-9	TRBJ2-5	TGTGCCAGCAGCTTGGATAGGAGGGCCGGGGAGACCCAGTACTTC	CASSLDRRAGETQYF
few	-	TRBV30	TRBJ2-1	TGTGCCTGGGACTGGGGGGTAGGGGATGAGCAGTTCTTC	CAWDWGVGDEQFF
-	-	TRBV28	TRBJ1-1	TGTGCCAGCACCCTGCCCACAGTTAACACTGAAGCTTTCTTT	CASTLPTVNTEAFF
once	-	TRBV18	TRBJ1-1	TGTGCCAGCTCACCACCGAATACAGGGATCACTGAAGCTTTCTTT	CASSPPNTGITEAFF
-	TRBD1	TRBV5-1	TRBJ2-5	TGCGCCAGCAGCGCGACAGGGGGGCTGGGAGAGACCCAGTACTTC	CASSATGGLGETQYF
-	TRBD1	TRBV18	TRBJ1-3	TGTGCCAGCTCAGAGGACAGGGCCTCTGGAAACACCATATATTTT	CASSEDRASGNTIYF
-	TRBD1	TRBV10-1	TRBJ1-5	TGCGCCAGCAGGGGGGACAGACCATCGCCCGTCTCGACCCAGCATTTT	CASRGDRPSPVSTQHF
once	-	TRBV4-2	TRBJ1-2	TGTGCCAGCAGCCAAGAACGGGCAGGGTATGGCTACACCTTC	CASSQERAGYGYTF
-	-	TRBV11-2	TRBJ2-7	TGTGCCAGCAGCTTGGAGGGCCGAGGCTCCTACGAGCAGTACTTC	CASSLEGRGSYEQYF
few	TRBD2	TRBV29-1	TRBJ2-1	TGCAGCGTGGGAGATAGCGGGAGAGGCTACAATGAGCAGTTCTTC	CSVGDSGRGYNEQFF
once	TRBD1	TRBV19	TRBJ1-2	TGTGCCAGTAGTCCGGGACAGGGGGGTTTGGTCTATGGCTACACCTTC	CASSPGQGGLVYGYTF
-	TRBD2	TRBV4-1	TRBJ2-2	TGCGCCAGCAGCCAATTCCCTCCCATAGTGATAGCGGGATTGGTGGCCGGGGAGCTGTTTTTT	CASSQFPPIVIAGLVAGELFF
-	-	TRBV29-1	TRBJ2-5	TGCAGCGTTGTATCCAGGGCGGAGACCCAGTACTTC	CSVVSRAETQYF
few	TRBD2	TRBV5-1	TRBJ2-1	TGCGCCAGCAGCTTTATAGGGCTGCGGGGGGTCTACAATGAGCAGTTCTTC	CASSFIGLRGVYNEQFF
-	TRBD1	TRBV19	TRBJ1-1	TGTGCCAGTAGTATAGCCCCACAGGGGGCGATTGGAGCTTTCTTT	CASSIAPQGAIGAFF
-	TRBD2	TRBV5-6	TRBJ2-1	TGTGCCAGCAGCTACGGACTAGCGGGCAATGAGCAGTTCTTC	CASSYGLAGNEQFF
-	TRBD1	TRBV15	TRBJ1-2	TGTGCCACCAGCAGGGGGGGGACAGGGGATGGCTACACCTTC	CATSRGGTGDGYTF
-	-	TRBV10-3	TRBJ2-2	TGTGCCATCAGTGCCCGGCAGGTCGACACCGGGGAGCTGTTTTTT	CAISARQVDTGELFF
-	TRBD2	TRBV30	TRBJ2-7	TGTGCCTGGACTAGCGGGAGCTACGAGCAGTACTTC	CAWTSGSYEQYF
-	TRBD2	TRBV7-3	TRBJ2-1	TGTGCCAGCAGCTATTTAGCGGGAGGCTCCTACAATGAGCAGTTCTTC	CASSYLAGGSYNEQFF
-	-	TRBV11-2	TRBJ1-4	TGTGCCAGCTCCAATGACAGGCTTAATGAAAAACTGTTTTTT	CASSNDRLNEKLFF
-	-	TRBV15	TRBJ1-4	TGTGCCACCAGCGCCCGAGGGGGGGCGCGGGAAAAACTGTTTTTT	CATSARGGAREKLFF
-	TRBD2	TRBV10-3	TRBJ2-7	TGTGCCATCGGACTAGCGTCCTACGAGCAGTACTTC	CAIGLASYEQYF
-	TRBD1	TRBV2	TRBJ1-5	TGTGCCAGCAGGGAGAGGACAGGGACTCAGCCCCAGCATTTT	CASRERTGTQPQHF
few	TRBD1	TRBV2	TRBJ2-7	TGTGCCAGCAGACCCGGGACAGGGGCGAGGAACGAGCAGTACTTC	CASRPGTGARNEQYF
-	TRBD2	TRBV5-4	TRBJ2-3	TGTGCCAGCAGACCTACTAGCGTCCCAGATACGCAGTATTTT	CASRPTSVPDTQYF
-	-	TRBV25-1	TRBJ1-3	TGTGCCAGCAGTGACCAACAGGGCTCTGGAAACACCATATATTTT	CASSDQQGSGNTIYF
-	TRBD1	TRBV6-6	TRBJ1-5	TGTGCCAGCAATCGACAGGGGTTCAATCAGCCCCAGCATTTT	CASNRQGFNQPQHF
-	TRBD1	TRBV27	TRBJ1-1	TGTGCCAGCAGTGCAGGGGGAACTGAAGCTTTCTTT	CASSAGGTEAFF
-	TRBD2	TRBV30	TRBJ2-1	TGTGCCTGGAGTGTCTCCCTAGCGGACAATGAGCAGTTCTTC	CAWSVSLADNEQFF
-	-	TRBV30	TRBJ1-2	TGTGCCTGGAAGATCGGCGGGGGCTACACCTTC	CAWKIGGGYTF
-	TRBD1	TRBV27	TRBJ1-1	TGTGCCAGCAGTTCTACAGGGGGCCCTGAAGCTTTCTTT	CASSSTGGPEAFF
-	-	TRBV3-1/TRBV3-2	TRBJ1-2	TGTGCCAGCAGCCAAGGGATAGGAGGGAACTATGGCTACACCTTC	CASSQGIGGNYGYTF
-	-	TRBV28	TRBJ1-4	TGTGCCAGCAGTTTGTGGCAGGGAAATGAAAAACTGTTTTTT	CASSLWQGNEKLFF
-	-	TRBV5-1	TRBJ2-7	TGCGCCAGCAAAGAGGCGGGATCGGGTGAGCAGTACTTC	CASKEAGSGEQYF
-	TRBD1	TRBV28	TRBJ1-2	TGTGCCAGCAGAACAGGGGGCCTCTATGGCTACACCTTC	CASRTGGLYGYTF
-	-	TRBV5-1	TRBJ1-6	TGCGCCAGCAGCGTTACAGGGACGGCCCTCCACTTT	CASSVTGTALHF
-	-	TRBV18	TRBJ1-4	TGTGCCAGCTCACCACGGCAAACTAATGAAAAACTGTTTTTT	CASSPRQTNEKLFF
-	TRBD2	TRBV24-1	TRBJ2-3	TGTGCCACCAGTGATTCCCGACTAGCGGTCACAGATACGCAGTATTTT	CATSDSRLAVTDTQYF
-	-	TRBV3-1/TRBV3-2	TRBJ2-1	TGTGCCAGCAGCCAAGATTTCGGGTCCAATGAGCAGTTCTTC	CASSQDFGSNEQFF
-	-	TRBV25-1	TRBJ2-5	TGTGCCAGCAGTGGACAGGGGAGGGATCAAGAGACCCAGTACTTC	CASSGQGRDQETQYF
-	-	TRBV11-2	TRBJ2-7	TGTGCCAGCAGCCAGGCGAGCTACGAGCAGTACTTC	CASSQASYEQYF
once	TRBD2	TRBV6-5	TRBJ2-7	TGTGCCAGCAGTTACGCGCGGGAGGCTTCCTACGAGCAGTACTTC	CASSYAREASYEQYF
-	TRBD1	TRBV15	TRBJ1-5	TGTGCCACCAGCAGACCCACAGGGGGTGGGCAGCCCCAGCATTTT	CATSRPTGGGQPQHF
-	TRBD1	TRBV10-3	TRBJ1-1	TGTGCCATCTCAGACAGGGGGGTGAACACTGAAGCTTTCTTT	CAISDRGVNTEAFF
-	-	TRBV27	TRBJ2-7	TGTGCCAGCAGTTTTCGGGATCCAGGCGAGCAGTACTTC	CASSFRDPGEQYF
-	-	TRBV10-1	TRBJ2-3	TGCGCCAGCAGTGAGGCAGGCACAGATACGCAGTATTTT	CASSEAGTDTQYF
-	-	TRBV2	TRBJ2-7	TGTGCCAGCAGGAAATCGGGGGAGCAGTACTTC	CASRKSGEQYF
-	TRBD1	TRBV7-3	TRBJ1-5	TGTGCCAGCAGCTGGGACAGGGAGGTGGGCAATCAGCCCCAGCATTTT	CASSWDREVGNQPQHF